A selection of T cell receptor beta chains follows, all from one sample in a study of OX40 agonist ivuxolimab in advanced cancers. The protocol was immunoSEQ multiplex PCR, while the TCRdb copy is restricted to in-frame clones and leaves out a portion. The repertoire holds 50,000 or so clones, with approximately 83% as singletons. Specimen: CD4+ or CD8+ T cells sorted from blood, collected in a trial of the OX40 agonist ivuxolimab. The receptors come from an adult with an advanced solid tumor such as melanoma, head and neck, liver or kidney cancer. Each CDR3 is given without its conserved first and last residue. Only some rows state a clone size, as once, few, many or a class for expanded clones.

J: TRBJ2-1
V: TRBV5-5
size: .
CDR3: ASGGVAGKDEQF

J: TRBJ2-7
V: TRBV2
size: .
CDR3: ASSGQGAGLEQY

J: TRBJ2-3
V: TRBV5-6
size: few
CDR3: ASSLAILGYRGSADTQY

J: TRBJ2-3
V: TRBV6-1
size: .
CDR3: ASSEAGGWTDTQY

J: TRBJ1-4
V: TRBV29-1
size: once
CDR3: SAPMGTGRNEKLF

J: TRBJ2-5
V: TRBV6-1
size: .
CDR3: ASRGAETQY

J: TRBJ1-2
V: TRBV5-1
size: .
CDR3: ASSPGTGGSYGYT

J: TRBJ1-4
V: TRBV19
size: .
CDR3: ASSVRTGGNEKLF

J: TRBJ1-5
V: TRBV9
size: .
CDR3: ASSLYGQGDQPQH

J: TRBJ2-6
V: TRBV2
size: .
CDR3: ASVAGTGATRPGANVLT

J: TRBJ1-1
V: TRBV6-5
size: few
CDR3: ASSYRGGIAF

J: TRBJ2-3
V: TRBV5-4
size: .
CDR3: ASSYQAGVIDTQY

J: TRBJ1-2
V: TRBV2
size: .
CDR3: ASSEISGTSGGYT

J: TRBJ1-2
V: TRBV28
size: .
CDR3: ASSGETNYGYT

J: TRBJ2-7
V: TRBV6-1
size: once
CDR3: ASSYGVAQY